These T cell receptor beta chains were read from a single sample in a study of cytomegalovirus exposure and HLA in healthy donors. Using immunoSEQ multiplex PCR, the repertoire was profiled, and TCRdb retains in-frame clones only, with some absent. Of around 120,000 clones in the sample, about three quarters were seen once. The sample taken for sequencing was PBMCs. The receptors come from a woman in her forties in good health and CMV-seronegative. Each CDR3 is given with its conserved first and last residue. A D gene is named only where the DNA matches it firmly. A clone size is listed for some rows: how often the clone was seen (once, few, many), or a class if it is expanded.

TRBV6-1	TRBJ2-5	14	NA	NA	CASRRLAHQETQYF	TGTGCCAGCAGGAGGCTAGCGCACCAAGAGACCCAGTACTTC
TRBV13	TRBJ2-1	16	NA	NA	CASSFEVAPSYNEQFF	TGTGCCAGCAGCTTTGAGGTAGCGCCCTCCTACAATGAGCAGTTCTTC
TRBV27	TRBJ1-3	15	NA	NA	CASSLRGLAGNTIYF	TGTGCCAGCAGCCTGCGGGGACTTGCTGGAAACACCATATATTTT
TRBV28	TRBJ1-2	12	NA	NA	CASMGLAYGYTF	TGTGCCAGCATGGGACTCGCTTATGGCTACACCTTC
TRBV7-9	TRBJ2-7	15	NA	NA	CASSPRLLPTYEQYF	TGTGCCAGCAGCCCGCGTCTTTTGCCGACCTACGAGCAGTACTTC
TRBV6-1	TRBJ1-4	14	NA	NA	CASSSPTVNEKLFF	TGTGCCAGCAGTTCTCCAACAGTTAATGAAAAACTGTTTTTT
TRBV15	TRBJ2-1	14	TRBD2	NA	CATRASGRANEQFF	TGTGCCACCAGAGCTAGCGGGAGGGCAAATGAGCAGTTCTTC
TRBV7-2	TRBJ2-7	14	NA	once	CASSLPTGAYEQYF	TGTGCCAGCAGCCTACCAACGGGGGCCTACGAGCAGTACTTC
TRBV4-1	TRBJ2-7	13	NA	NA	CASSAGRSYEQYF	TGCGCCAGCAGCGCAGGTCGTTCCTACGAGCAGTACTTC
TRBV7-2	TRBJ2-7	15	TRBD1	NA	CASSLLGQGSYEQYF	TGTGCCAGCAGCTTATTAGGACAGGGCTCCTACGAGCAGTACTTC
TRBV9	TRBJ2-3	18	TRBD2	NA	CASSDRRGLAVSTDTQYF	TGTGCCAGCAGCGACCGAAGGGGCCTAGCGGTCAGCACAGATACGCAGTATTTT
TRBV29-1	TRBJ1-2	13	TRBD1	few	CSVESQGVTGYTF	TGCAGCGTTGAAAGCCAGGGGGTGACTGGCTACACCTTC
TRBV9	TRBJ2-5	15	TRBD1	NA	CASSPRTGGWETQYF	TGTGCCAGCAGCCCACGGACAGGGGGCTGGGAGACCCAGTACTTC
TRBV28	TRBJ2-7	15	TRBD2	few	CASASGGTRPYEQYF	TGTGCCAGTGCGAGCGGAGGGACTAGGCCCTACGAGCAGTACTTC
TRBV4-1	TRBJ1-2	15	NA	few	CASSPPGGATYGYTF	TGCGCCAGCAGCCCTCCGGGTGGGGCGACCTATGGCTACACCTTC
TRBV2	TRBJ1-1	13	NA	NA	CASLGEVNTEAFF	TGTGCCAGCCTTGGGGAGGTGAACACTGAAGCTTTCTTT
TRBV11-2	TRBJ2-2	16	TRBD1	few	CASSLGDRVELRELFF	TGTGCCAGCAGCTTAGGGGACAGGGTGGAGCTCCGGGAGCTGTTTTTT
TRBV15	TRBJ1-5	18	NA	NA	CATSRDRPGEISNQPQHF	TGTGCCACCAGCAGAGATCGGCCAGGGGAAATTAGCAATCAGCCCCAGCATTTT
TRBV6-5	TRBJ2-7	15	TRBD2	NA	CASIEAAGGSYEQYF	TGTGCCAGCATAGAAGCCGCGGGAGGTTCCTACGAGCAGTACTTC
TRBV10-3	TRBJ2-3	16	TRBD1	NA	CAIRSPGQGREDTQYF	TGTGCCATCAGAAGTCCGGGACAGGGAAGGGAGGATACGCAGTATTTT
TRBV5-1	TRBJ2-7	14	NA	once	CASSFLPGSYEQYF	TGCGCCAGCAGCTTTTTACCAGGCTCCTACGAGCAGTACTTC
TRBV6-5	TRBJ1-2	14	TRBD1	NA	CASSLTGQGHGYTF	TGTGCCAGCAGCCTTACGGGACAGGGCCATGGCTACACCTTC
TRBV10-3	TRBJ2-1	14	NA	NA	CAISRVSGYNEQFF	TGTGCCATCAGCAGGGTATCAGGGTACAATGAGCAGTTCTTC